This entry lists 17 T cell receptor beta chains sequenced from one sample in a study of T cell responses to AZD1222 COVID-19 vaccine. Data came from immunoSEQ multiplex PCR; TCRdb stores just in-frame clones and leaves some out. The sample shows 100,000 to 120,000 clones, roughly 85% of them seen only once. Sequenced material: peripheral blood, taken on day 0 of AZD1222 vaccination. The receptors come from an adult in good health.

CDR3 coding DNA: TGTGCCAGCAGTCCCGCTAGGGTTTCCTACAATGAGCAGTTCTTC. Translating it yields CASSPARVSYNEQFF. This chain joins TRBV6-2 or TRBV6-3 and TRBJ2-1; D unclear. Trimming cost V 5 bases and J 1 base, with 12 bases left between them. Germline V CDR1 and CDR2: MNHEY, SVGEGT. The CDR3 sequence is 15 residues long.

This clone has a handful of counts. The chain is built from TRBV3-1 (or the pseudogene TRBV3-2) and TRBJ1-2; 8 bases line up with TRBD1. The CDR3 has 13 amino acids. V dropped 4 bases and J dropped 4; count of bases not matched to a gene: 2. CDR1 and CDR2 (germline): LGHDT, YNNKEL (reference sequence). CDR3 residues: CASSLTGAYGYTF. In DNA form, the CDR3 reads TGTGCCAGCAGCCTGACAGGGGCCTATGGCTACACCTTC.

The CDR3 DNA sequence: TGTGCCAGCAGTCCCCGGGTCCCGCCTAGCACAGATACGCAGTATTTT. Translated, it gives CASSPRVPPSTDTQYF. The chain combines TRBV28 with TRBJ2-3, with D uncertain. The germline gives CDR1 MDHEN, CDR2 SYDVKM. The CDR3 contains 16 residues. Trimming cost V 5 bases and J 0 bases, with 15 bases left between them.

The rearrangement joins TRBV7-9 to TRBJ1-2; tentative D call: TRBD1 (5 bases). Per the germline V gene, CDR1 is SEHNR and CDR2 is FQNEAQ (reference sequence). The CDR3 is made up of 15 amino acids. V was cut by 5 bases and J by 0 bases, with 13 bases left in between. CDR3 loop: CASSVAGRSNYGYTF. DNA for the CDR3: TGTGCCAGCAGCGTTGCAGGGAGATCTAACTATGGCTACACCTTC.

In this sample, this clone turned up once. V gene TRBV4-1 combines with J gene TRBJ2-5; TRBD2 is a possible D gene (6 bases). The CDR3 has 15 residues. The V end lost 0 bases, the J end lost 7 bases, and 15 bases lay between the germline ends. Germline V CDR1 and CDR2: MGHRA, YSYEKL. The DNA of the CDR3 is TGCGCCAGCAGCCAAGATGGGTCAGGGCGGGGGACCCAGTACTTC. This encodes CASSQDGSGRGTQYF.

The chain uses TRBV30 and TRBJ2-5, with a possible D match to TRBD1 (6 bases). Germline V CDR1 and CDR2: GTSNPN, SVGIG (reference sequence). The CDR3 is 13 residues long. V was pared by 3 bases and J by 4 bases, with 12 bases between. CDR3: CAWRAQGRETQYF. CDR3 nucleotides: TGTGCCTGGAGGGCACAGGGAAGAGAGACCCAGTACTTC.

For the CDR3, the DNA is TGTGCCAGCAGCCCCCGGACAGGGGGCATGAACACTGAAGCTTTCTTT. Its translation: CASSPRTGGMNTEAFF. The chain uses TRBV9 and TRBJ1-1, with 11 positions matching TRBD1. Germline CDR1 is SGDLS and CDR2 is YYNGEE. This CDR3 spans 16 amino acids. Trimming cost V 4 bases and J 0 bases; bases outside gene matches: 5. Drawing the rest from reference TRBV9 and TRBJ1-1, the complete variable domain is DSGVTQTPKHLITATGQRVTLRCSPRSGDLSVYWYQQSLDQGLQFLIQYYNGEERAKGNILERFSAQQFPDLHSELNLSSLELGDSALYFCASSPRTGGMNTEAFFGQGTRLTVV.

CDR3: CASSQDLADRGSPEAFF. In nucleotides, the CDR3 is TGCGCCAGCAGCCAAGATCTGGCCGACAGGGGTTCTCCTGAAGCTTTCTTT. The chain uses TRBV4-3 and TRBJ1-1, with 8 bases aligning to TRBD1. CDR1 and CDR2 from the germline V gene are LGHNA and YSLEER. V lost 0 bases, J lost 6 bases, and 12 bases stayed unmatched. The CDR3 has 17 residues.

This chain uses TRBV6-5 with TRBJ1-1, with TRBD1 identical over 10 bases. Germline V gives CDR1 MNHEY, CDR2 SVGAGI. Trimming removed 8 bases from V and 4 bases from J; junction bases left unmatched: 4. CDR3 length: 13 amino acids. The CDR3: CASGQGVGTEAFF. The CDR3 nucleotides read TGTGCCAGCGGACAGGGGGTAGGCACTGAAGCTTTCTTT.

The V and J genes are TRBV7-2 and TRBJ2-1; TRBD2 aligns across 11 bases. The ends lost 5 bases at V and 10 bases at J; junction bases unmatched: 4. Germline V gene sequence: CDR1 SGHTA, CDR2 FQGNSA. The CDR3 contains 13 residues. This CDR3 reads CASSPGTSGEQFF. The CDR3 region has the DNA TGTGCCAGCAGCCCGGGGACTAGCGGCGAGCAGTTCTTC.

The chain joins TRBV11-2 to TRBJ1-3, with no clear D. Between the trimmed V and J ends, which lost 5 bases and 4 bases, there was a span of 6 bases. Germline lookup yields CDR1 SGHAT and CDR2 FQNNGV. The CDR3 contains 12 residues. CDR3 nucleotide sequence: TGTGCCAGCAGCCCCACAGGAAACACCATATATTTT. It encodes CASSPTGNTIYF.

This CDR3 reads CASRMTDYQPQHF. CDR3 coding DNA: TGTGCCAGCAGGATGACAGACTATCAGCCCCAGCATTTT. The J gene is TRBJ1-5, the V gene TRBV28; possible D gene TRBD1, 5 bases. The CDR3 totals 13 residues. The V end lost 6 bases, the J end lost 5 bases, and 11 bases lay between the germline ends. Germline V lookup: CDR1 MDHEN, CDR2 SYDVKM.

The J gene is TRBJ1-6, the V gene TRBV28; TRBD1 might be the D (6 bases). This CDR3 has 15 residues. The germline V gene encodes CDR1 MDHEN and CDR2 SYDVKM. The CDR3 DNA reads TGTACTACGAGGGGGGCTCAGGGAGGTAATTCACCCCTCCACTTT. Protein product: CTTRGAQGGNSPLHF.

The gene calls are TRBV5-5 and TRBJ2-7; 7 bases are a match to TRBD1. After removal of 1 base from V and 2 bases from J, the junction contained 6 bases not matched to a gene. The germline V gene encodes CDR1 SGHKS and CDR2 YYEKEE (reference sequence). The CDR3 has 15 residues. DNA for the CDR3: TGTGCCAGCAGCTTGAGGGCAGGGGGTACCTACGAGCAGTACTTC. Translated: CASSLRAGGTYEQYF.

The rearrangement joins TRBV5-1 to TRBJ2-2, with 8 nucleotides matching TRBD2. V shed 3 bases and J 2 bases; nucleotides not matched to a gene: 3. Germline V CDR1 and CDR2: SGHRS, YFSETQ. The CDR3 consists of 15 residues. Written as DNA, the CDR3 is TGCGCCAGCAGCTGGGGGACTAGTAACACCGGGGAGCTGTTTTTT. Protein product: CASSWGTSNTGELFF.

CDR3 coding DNA: TGCGCCAGCAGTGAGAGTCGACTAGCTTTAGATACGCAGTATTTT. This sequence encodes CASSESRLALDTQYF. This chain links TRBV10-2 with TRBJ2-3; 7 bases are shared with TRBD2. Trimming cost V 2 bases and J 5 bases; bases outside gene matches: 7. This CDR3 comprises 15 residues. Germline CDR1 WSHSY, CDR2 SAAADI.

This clone occurred once. Here the CDR3 DNA reads TGTGCCAGCAGCTTGCAGGGGGCCCGCACTGAAGCTTTCTTT. Translation: CASSLQGARTEAFF. The rearrangement joins TRBV7-2 to TRBJ1-1, with 8 bases aligning to TRBD1. V trimming: 3 bases; J trimming: 4 bases; junction bases outside the gene matches: 4. This CDR3 has 14 residues. Germline assignment: CDR1 SGHTA and CDR2 FQGNSA. The full variable domain, its missing parts supplied by reference TRBV7-2 and TRBJ1-1, is GAGVSQSPSNKVTEKGKDVELRCDPISGHTALYWYRQSLGQGLEFLIYFQGNSAPDKSGLPSDRFSAERTGGSVSTLTIQRTQQEDSAVYLCASSLQGARTEAFFGQGTRLTVV.